The clone carrying this T cell receptor (beta chain) was counted ten times or more. The antigen remains unidentified. TCR beta CDR3 amplification used RNA transcripts. Scientists carried out first-round RT-PCR using HTBI primers and then a second-round multiplex PCR. TCRdb re-derived calls from the multiplex PCR reads in MiXCR, one entry per CDR3 protein. The sample has around 600,000 distinct CDR3 sequences; about two fifths are singletons. These data come from a study of Graves' ophthalmopathy and Graves' hyperthyroidism. Regarding the study as a whole: Appearing in blood as well were most expanded thyroid clonotypes above 0.001 frequency.

This CDR3 comprises 13 residues. V lost 3 bases to trimming and J lost 4 bases, with 7 bases between them. Active ophthalmopathy (CAS at least 3, NOSPECS at least 4), lasting under 3 months. Out of around 9.4 ml of fresh peripheral blood, PBMCs were obtained. Sequencing was carried out using peripheral blood. The chain carries TRBV12-3 or TRBV12-4 and TRBJ1-5; D call uncertain. The receptor comes from an adult man with Graves' ophthalmopathy. The CDR3 nucleotides are TGTGCCAGCAGTTTCTACCATAATCAGCCCCAGCATTTT. Translation: CASSFYHNQPQHF.